The sequence of this T cell receptor beta chain was determined in a study of CD8 T cells in ankylosing spondylitis. Overall study findings and caveats: Disease-linked clones were reportedly significantly enriched in matched ankylosing spondylitis synovial fluid. Some of the motif variants had earlier been found in reactive arthritis patients' fluid and blood. About 8 highly homologous variants formed a TCR beta motif that appeared characteristic of ankylosing spondylitis blood.

Each TCR beta library was made by quantitative 5'-RACE that incorporated molecular barcodes. TCRdb called the 5' RACE reads again in MiXCR, with one record for every CDR3 protein. The sample lists about 800,000 distinct CDR3 sequences, approximately 12% occurring once. This clonotype has just a few counts. Its matching antigen is unknown. CDR3 length equals 15 residues. Between the trimmed V and J ends, which lost 5 bases and 4 bases, there was a span of 17 bases. Germline CDR1 reads SGHTA; CDR2 reads FQGNSA. This chain links TRBV7-2 with TRBJ1-1; D might be TRBD1 (5 bases). Specimen: blood, either unsorted or a sorted T cell fraction (not recorded which). The origin of this receptor is a male donor with ankylosing spondylitis. CDR3 coding DNA: TGTGCCAGCAGCCGAAACGTCGGGGCGAGCACTGAAGCTTTCTTT. It yields the protein CASSRNVGASTEAFF.